The next 10 T cell receptor beta chains were all read from a single sample in a study of control samples from healthy donors and cancer patients. Repertoires were generated with immunoSEQ multiplex PCR, while TCRdb's copy carries only in-frame clones and drops some. In the table there are 80,000 or so clones, approximately 94% of which are singletons. Material: blood. The receptors were gathered from a woman aged 40 to 50 in good health.

The V and J genes are TRBV7-2 and TRBJ2-1, with D uncertain. Between the trimmed V and J ends, which lost 1 base and 3 bases, there was a span of 10 bases. The CDR3 covers 15 residues. From germline, CDR1 is SGHTA and CDR2 FQGNSA. This CDR3 reads CASSLVVAVYNEQFF. For the CDR3, the DNA is TGTGCCAGCAGCTTAGTGGTGGCGGTCTACAATGAGCAGTTCTTC.

The chain carries TRBV6-4 and TRBJ2-6; tentative D call: TRBD2 (5 bases). The CDR3 has 16 amino acids. Per the germline V gene, CDR1 is MRHNA and CDR2 is SNTAGT. Trimming cost V 6 bases and J 0 bases, with 12 bases left between them. The DNA of the CDR3 is TGTGCCAGCAGCAATAGCGTCCTCTCTGGGGCCAACGTCCTGACTTTC. It is translated as CASSNSVLSGANVLTF.

The V call is TRBV4-3, the J call TRBJ2-3, with a weak D call TRBD1 (6 bases). This CDR3 region has 17 residues. Germline loops: CDR1 LGHNA, CDR2 YSLEER. The V gene lost 0 bases and the J gene lost 7 bases, with 20 bases spanning the gap. CDR3 in DNA: TGCGCCAGCAGCCAAGATGTGAGGGACATTCGGATACATACGCAGTATTTT. This encodes CASSQDVRDIRIHTQYF.

The chain uses TRBV2 and TRBJ2-3; D gene unclear. Between the trimmed V and J ends, which lost 3 bases and 2 bases, there was a span of 6 bases. This CDR3 is built from 13 residues. Germline-derived CDR1 and CDR2 are SNHLY and FYNNEI. CDR3 sequence (DNA): TGTGCCAGCAGTGACAGAGCCACAGATACGCAGTATTTT. Translating gives CASSDRATDTQYF.

The gene calls are TRBV5-1 and TRBJ1-4; 11 positions match TRBD1. CDR1 and CDR2 from the germline V gene are SGHRS and YFSETQ. The CDR3 consists of 15 residues. Trimming removed 2 bases from V and 7 bases from J; junction bases left unmatched: 4. This CDR3 is CASSFTGTGGEKLFF. For the CDR3, the DNA is TGCGCCAGCAGCTTTACCGGGACAGGGGGTGAAAAACTGTTTTTT. Complete variable domain (other parts from reference TRBV5-1 and TRBJ1-4): KAGVTQTPRYLIKTRGQQVTLSCSPISGHRSVSWYQQTPGQGLQFLFEYFSETQRNKGNFPGRFSGRQFSNSRSEMNVSTLELGDSALYLCASSFTGTGGEKLFFGSGTQLSVL.

The genes are TRBV19 and TRBJ1-2; no clear D. Germline CDR1 and CDR2: LNHDA and SQIVND (reference sequence). This CDR3 is 9 amino acids long. Trimming shortened V by 10 bases and J by 4 bases, and 4 bases separated the two germline ends. The CDR3 here is CATPYGYTF. The CDR3 DNA reads TGTGCCACCCCCTATGGCTACACCTTC.

The chain is built from TRBV7-6 and TRBJ2-1; 8 bases map to TRBD2. V was clipped by 5 bases and J by 0 bases; unmatched bases: 12. The CDR3 is 18 residues long. From germline, CDR1 is SGHVS and CDR2 FNYEAQ. CDR3 in DNA: TGTGCCAGCAGCCAGCATATCGGCGGGACTAGCTCCTACAATGAGCAGTTCTTC. This codes for CASSQHIGGTSSYNEQFF.

The chain couples TRBV4-3 to TRBJ1-1; D not certain. The V gene's germline CDR1 is LGHNA and CDR2 YSLEER. This CDR3 spans 14 amino acids. Trimming removed 1 base from V and 4 bases from J, with 10 bases in between. The CDR3 bases are TGCGCCAGCAGCCAAGCATCTGAGGGCACTGAAGCTTTCTTT. It is translated as CASSQASEGTEAFF.

The chain carries TRBV11-2 and TRBJ1-1; D uncertain. CDR3 length equals 13 residues. Trimming stripped 0 bases from V and 4 bases from J, with 6 bases between. Looked up from germline, CDR1 is SGHAT and CDR2 is FQNNGV. This chain's CDR3 is CASSLDLTTEAFF. The CDR3, as DNA: TGTGCCAGCAGCTTAGATCTAACCACTGAAGCTTTCTTT.

The chain links TRBV28 to TRBJ2-3, with D possibly being TRBD1 (5 bases). The length of the CDR3 is 15 residues. Trimming cost V 5 bases and J 1 base, with 13 bases left between them. Germline V gives CDR1 MDHEN, CDR2 SYDVKM. The CDR3 DNA reads as TGTGCCAGCAGTGTAAATAGGGGTGGCACAGATACGCAGTATTTT. Protein product: CASSVNRGGTDTQYF. The full variable domain, in which reference TRBV28 and TRBJ2-3 provide the parts outside the CDR3, is DVKVTQSSRYLVKRTGEKVFLECVQDMDHENMFWYRQDPGLGLRLIYFSYDVKMKEKGDIPEGYSVSREKKERFSLILESASTNQTSMYLCASSVNRGGTDTQYFGPGTRLTVL.